This T cell receptor (beta chain) comes out of a study of OX40 agonist ivuxolimab in advanced cancers. Germline CDR1 reads SGHVS; CDR2 reads FQNEAQ. Trimming stripped 0 bases from V and 0 bases from J, with 3 bases between. The CDR3 spans 14 residues. Produced via immunoSEQ multiplex PCR; TCRdb's table is partial and in-frame only. In the table there are tens of thousands of clones, about 89% of which are singletons. This specimen was CD4+ or CD8+ T cells sorted from blood, taken in a trial of the OX40 agonist ivuxolimab. The clonotype was recovered from an adult with an advanced solid tumor such as melanoma, head and neck, liver or kidney cancer. The chain joins TRBV7-8 to TRBJ1-5, with no clear D. CDR3 loop: CASSLAVSNQPQHF. CDR3 coding DNA: TGTGCCAGCAGCTTAGCGGTTAGCAATCAGCCCCAGCATTTT.